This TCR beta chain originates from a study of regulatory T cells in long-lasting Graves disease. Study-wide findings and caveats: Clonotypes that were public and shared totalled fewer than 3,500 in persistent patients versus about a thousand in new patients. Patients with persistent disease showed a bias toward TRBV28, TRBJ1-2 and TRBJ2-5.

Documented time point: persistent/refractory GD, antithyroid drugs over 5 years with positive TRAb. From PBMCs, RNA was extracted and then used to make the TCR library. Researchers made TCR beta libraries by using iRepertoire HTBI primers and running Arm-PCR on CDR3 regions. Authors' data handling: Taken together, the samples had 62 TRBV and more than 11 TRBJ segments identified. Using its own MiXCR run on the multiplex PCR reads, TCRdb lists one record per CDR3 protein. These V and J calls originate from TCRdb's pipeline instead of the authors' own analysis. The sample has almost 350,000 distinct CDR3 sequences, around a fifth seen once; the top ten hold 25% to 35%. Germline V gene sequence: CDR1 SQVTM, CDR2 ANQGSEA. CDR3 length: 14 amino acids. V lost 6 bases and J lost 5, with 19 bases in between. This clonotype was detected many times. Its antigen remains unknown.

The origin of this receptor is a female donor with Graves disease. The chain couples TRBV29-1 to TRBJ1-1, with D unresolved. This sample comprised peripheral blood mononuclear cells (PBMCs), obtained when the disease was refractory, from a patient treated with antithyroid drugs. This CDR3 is CSVYFLLTRTEAFF. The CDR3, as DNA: TGCAGCGTATATTTTCTCCTCACTCGAACTGAAGCTTTCTTT.